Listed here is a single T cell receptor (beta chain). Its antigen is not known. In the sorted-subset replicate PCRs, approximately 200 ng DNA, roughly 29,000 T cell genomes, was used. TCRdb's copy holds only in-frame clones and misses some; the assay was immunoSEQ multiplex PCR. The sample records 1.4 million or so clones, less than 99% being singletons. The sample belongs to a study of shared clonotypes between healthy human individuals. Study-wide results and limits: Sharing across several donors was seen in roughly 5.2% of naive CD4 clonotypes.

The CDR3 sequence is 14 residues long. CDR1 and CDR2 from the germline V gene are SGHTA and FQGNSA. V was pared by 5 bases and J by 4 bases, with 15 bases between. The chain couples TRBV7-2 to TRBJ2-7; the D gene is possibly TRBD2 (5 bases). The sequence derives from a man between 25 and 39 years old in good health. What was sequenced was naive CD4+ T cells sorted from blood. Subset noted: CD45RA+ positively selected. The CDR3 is CASSPGLQRYEQYF. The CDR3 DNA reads TGTGCCAGCAGCCCCGGACTGCAACGTTACGAGCAGTACTTC.